The 21 T cell receptor beta chains in this list originate from one sample, sequenced in a study of T cell repertoires in cytomegalovirus infection. TCRdb processed the reads anew with MiXCR; each CDR3 protein has one entry. The sample has about 260,000 distinct CDR3 sequences; roughly 13% are singletons. Sequenced sample: PBMCs. The receptors were sampled from a human donor in good health (CMV status not recorded). Some clones in this sample may be carry-over from other donors' samples.

This clonotype was found many times. V is TRBV7-8 and J is TRBJ1-3, with D perhaps TRBD1 (5 bases). The CDR3 is 16 residues long. The V and J ends lost 5 bases and 0 bases respectively, with 14 bases between them. Germline V CDR1 and CDR2: SGHVS, FQNEAQ. Written as DNA, the CDR3 is TGTGCCAGCAGCCAACCGCGGAGGGGCTCTGGAAACACCATATATTTT. This gives the protein CASSQPRRGSGNTIYF. The whole variable domain, remainder taken from reference TRBV7-8 and TRBJ1-3, is GAGVSQSPRYKVAKRGQDVALRCDPISGHVSLFWYQQALGQGPEFLTYFQNEAQLDKSGLPSDRFFAERPEGSVSTLKIQRTQQEDSAVYLCASSQPRRGSGNTIYFGEGSWLTVV.

This clonotype was recorded a few times. The chain links TRBV6-2 or TRBV6-3 to TRBJ1-5, with D unresolved. This CDR3 has 16 residues. V was cut by 0 bases and J by 3 bases, with 12 bases left in between. Looked up from germline, CDR1 is MNHEY and CDR2 is SVGEGT. CDR3 sequence (DNA): TGTGCCAGCAGTTACTCTAACAGAGGGTCCAATCAGCCCCAGCATTTT. Translation: CASSYSNRGSNQPQHF.

This clonotype was observed a few times. The chain recombines TRBV18 with TRBJ2-5; 7 nucleotides match TRBD2. The CDR3 has 14 amino acids. Germline CDR1 KGHSH, CDR2 LQKENI. J was trimmed by 2 bases and V by 1 base; bases with no gene match: 1. CDR3 amino acids: CASSPRGSQETQYF. The CDR3 bases are TGTGCCAGCTCACCACGCGGGAGTCAAGAGACCCAGTACTTC.

V gene TRBV20-1 combines with J gene TRBJ1-5; 8 bases are a match to TRBD1. The CDR3 spans 17 residues. Per the germline V gene, CDR1 is DFQATT and CDR2 is SNEGSKA (reference sequence). The V and J ends lost 1 base and 0 bases, in that order; junction bases with no gene match: 8. Here the CDR3 reads CSARVGAGGFSNQPQHF. For the CDR3, the DNA is TGCAGTGCTAGAGTTGGGGCAGGGGGCTTTAGCAATCAGCCCCAGCATTTT.

The chain uses TRBV12-3 or TRBV12-4 and TRBJ2-5, with 8 bases that match TRBD1. The V gene end was trimmed by 5 bases and the J gene end by 10 bases; junction bases not matched to a gene: 18. The CDR3 consists of 16 residues. The CDR3 reads CASSLRLQNQGADQYF. The CDR3, as DNA: TGTGCCAGCAGTCTCCGGTTGCAAAACCAGGGGGCCGACCAGTACTTC.

This clonotype occurred many times. The genes are TRBV6-1 and TRBJ1-1; D is unresolved. Germline V CDR1 and CDR2: MNHNS, SASEGT. Between the trimmed V and J ends, which lost 6 bases and 2 bases, there was a span of 16 bases. The CDR3 consists of 15 residues. In DNA form, the CDR3 reads TGTGCCAGCAGACCTGCCCTGGGATTTAACACTGAAGCTTTCTTT. As protein: CASRPALGFNTEAFF.

This clonotype appeared many times. The chain recombines TRBV6-5 with TRBJ2-1; 16 positions agree with TRBD2. Germline CDR1 and CDR2: MNHEY and SVGAGI. CDR3 length: 17 residues. V trimming: 0 bases; J trimming: 7 bases; junction bases outside the gene matches: 3. The CDR3 DNA sequence: TGTGCCAGCAGTTACTCCGGGACTAGCGGGGGGGGTAATGAGCAGTTCTTC. It encodes CASSYSGTSGGGNEQFF.

The CDR3 bases are TGTGCCAGCAGCTTGATATCGGGGGGGGCCGACGAGACCCAGTACTTC. Its protein product is CASSLISGGADETQYF. The chain recombines TRBV7-9 with TRBJ2-5; 8 positions agree with TRBD2. The V gene's germline CDR1 is SEHNR and CDR2 FQNEAQ (reference sequence). V dropped 3 bases and J dropped 5; count of bases not matched to a gene: 11. The CDR3 sequence is 16 residues long.

This clonotype was seen repeatedly, ten times or more. V and J are TRBV14 and TRBJ1-3; D gene unclear. Germline CDR1 and CDR2: SGHDN and FVKESK. The CDR3 spans 15 residues. With 0 bases removed from V and 4 bases from J, the gap between germline ends came to 10 bases. CDR3 nucleotides: TGTGCCAGCAGCCAAGAGGCCGCTATCGGAAACACCATATATTTT. Translating it yields CASSQEAAIGNTIYF.

The table lists this clonotype with many counts. The chain joins TRBV2 to TRBJ1-1; a weak D match, TRBD1 (5 bases). With 8 bases removed from V and 1 base from J, the gap between germline ends came to 17 bases. The length of the CDR3 is 15 residues. CDR1 and CDR2 from the germline V gene are SNHLY and FYNNEI. The CDR3 region has the DNA TGTGCCAGCCGACGGCAGGGTACCGAGAACACTGAAGCTTTCTTT. Protein sequence: CASRRQGTENTEAFF.

This clonotype has at least ten counts. CDR3 DNA: TGTGCCAGCAGCAATAGGCCGGGGGTGGAGACCCAGTACTTC. Protein sequence: CASSNRPGVETQYF. The chain uses TRBV7-2 and TRBJ2-5, with D perhaps matching TRBD2 (6 bases). V lost 5 bases to trimming and J lost 5 bases, with 15 bases between them. Germline V gene data show CDR1 as SGHTA and CDR2 as FQGNSA. The CDR3 has 14 amino acids.

The CDR3 loop is CSVTTSFGYNEQFF. DNA for the CDR3: TGCAGCGTTACTACTTCCTTTGGCTACAATGAGCAGTTCTTC. J is TRBJ2-1 and V is TRBV29-1; D gene uncertain. Germline V gene lookup returns CDR1 SQVTM and CDR2 ANQGSEA. The CDR3 totals 14 residues. V gave up 5 bases and J gave up 3 bases, with 14 bases separating them.

With regard to this clonotype: A read error may be the cause here, since a much bigger clone is one base away. The CDR3 end shows no conserved phenylalanine or tryptophan, and so a read error is likely. J is TRBJ2-3 and V is TRBV6-8; D gene unclear. V gave up 5 bases and J gave up 2 bases, with 11 bases separating them. The CDR3 runs to 14 residues. The germline V gene has CDR1 MNHGY and CDR2 SAAAGT. The CDR3 sequence: CASSPLGDTDTQYS. CDR3 DNA: TGTGCCAGCAGTCCCCTCGGAGACACAGATACGCAGTATTCT.

This clonotype was seen many times. This rearrangement joins TRBV6-2 or TRBV6-3 to TRBJ2-1, with D unresolved. Trimming removed 2 bases from V and 1 base from J, with 12 bases in between. The CDR3 has 16 residues. Germline assignment: CDR1 MNHEY and CDR2 SVGEGT. This CDR3 reads CASSYRLSASYNEQFF. CDR3 coding DNA: TGTGCCAGCAGTTACCGGCTGAGCGCTTCCTACAATGAGCAGTTCTTC.

The chain has TRBV5-1 and TRBJ1-4; 9 bases fit TRBD1. This CDR3 has 16 residues. The V gene's germline CDR1 is SGHRS and CDR2 YFSETQ. With 2 bases clipped from V and 8 bases from J, the junction kept 10 bases outside the gene matches. This chain's CDR3 is CASSLLKGTGLEKLFF. The CDR3 DNA is TGCGCCAGCAGCTTACTTAAGGGGACAGGGCTGGAAAAACTGTTTTTT.

The V gene is TRBV20-1, the J gene TRBJ2-3; D call uncertain. This CDR3 contains 18 residues. CDR1 is DFQATT and CDR2 is SNEGSKA in the germline V gene (reference sequence). Trimming pared 0 bases from V and 2 bases from J, leaving 21 bases between. For the CDR3, the DNA is TGCAGTGCTAGAGAGGCCGGGTTTGGGTACACACACACAGATACGCAGTATTTT. Amino acid sequence: CSAREAGFGYTHTDTQYF.

There are many counts of this clonotype. V is TRBV20-1 and J is TRBJ2-7; no reliable D call. Germline V lookup: CDR1 DFQATT, CDR2 SNEGSKA (reference sequence). The V gene lost 3 bases and the J gene lost 1 base, with 10 bases spanning the gap. This CDR3 spans 13 amino acids. The chain's CDR3 is CSASTPPSYEQYF. The CDR3 DNA follows: TGCAGTGCTAGTACCCCACCATCCTACGAGCAGTACTTC.

This clonotype occurred many times. The gene calls are TRBV28 and TRBJ2-2; D ambiguous. V lost 2 bases to trimming and J lost 6 bases, with 7 bases between them. This CDR3 has 13 residues. Germline V lookup: CDR1 MDHEN, CDR2 SYDVKM. The CDR3 loop reads CASSLTLPGELFF. For the CDR3, the DNA is TGTGCCAGCAGTTTAACACTGCCCGGGGAGCTGTTTTTT.

This clonotype was counted many times. The chain couples TRBV4-1 to TRBJ1-1; D ambiguous. The CDR3 spans 15 residues. CDR1 and CDR2 (germline): MGHRA, YSYEKL. Deletions cut 3 bases from V and 1 base from J, with 12 bases between. The CDR3 loop is CASSQTPAWNTEAFF. The CDR3, as DNA: TGCGCCAGCAGCCAGACGCCGGCCTGGAACACTGAAGCTTTCTTT.

This clonotype was found many times. The chain uses TRBV12-3 or TRBV12-4 and TRBJ2-2; D gene ambiguous. This CDR3 region has 13 residues. V lost 6 bases to trimming and J lost 5 bases, with 10 bases between them. CDR3 protein: CASRPDKTGELFF. CDR3 coding DNA: TGTGCCAGCAGGCCCGACAAGACCGGGGAGCTGTTTTTT.

The table lists this clonotype with many counts. The rearrangement uses TRBV7-6 and TRBJ2-1; D tentatively fits TRBD1 or TRBD2 (5 bases each). The CDR3 is 15 residues long. Trimming stripped 1 base from V and 3 bases from J, with 10 bases between. Germline CDR1 and CDR2: SGHVS and FNYEAQ. CDR3 sequence reads: CASSLVPGSYNEQFF. The CDR3 bases are TGTGCCAGCAGCTTAGTACCAGGGAGCTACAATGAGCAGTTCTTC.